The clone carrying this T cell receptor (beta chain) was found a few times. No antigen is known for it. Because the CDR3's place on the DNA is in doubt, the DNA is left out and the CDR3 is given as listed by TCRdb. Germline V gene data show CDR1 as SGHDN and CDR2 as FVKESK. The CDR3 contains 13 residues when both ends are counted. This record comes from a study of cytomegalovirus exposure and HLA in healthy donors. Study at large: Unique TCR beta sequences numbering some 110 million came from 150 million to 200 million T cells in an earlier analysis.

Study-level results: In an earlier analysis, most TCR beta V segments were productive about 87% or about 30% of the time.

Primers for the PCR totalled 60 Vbeta and 13 Jbeta. Clones were sequenced by immunoSEQ multiplex PCR, and TCRdb holds only the in-frame ones, with some missing. The sample shows some 150,000 clones, under 70% of them seen only once. The clonotype originates from a woman aged 25 to 39 in good health and CMV-seropositive. The chain uses TRBV14 and TRBJ1-2. Material for sequencing was PBMCs. CDR3 sequence: CASSQESFATGNF.